The 21 T cell receptor beta chains in this list originate from one sample, sequenced in a study of T cells in localized non-small cell lung cancer. Sequencing was performed with immunoSEQ multiplex PCR; in TCRdb, only in-frame clones are kept and a portion is missing. The repertoire holds roughly 17,000 clones, with more than 70% as singletons. Material: peripheral blood, obtained before any cancer treatment. These receptors originate from a male donor at least 60 years old with stage III lung adenocarcinoma.

This clone ranks as large. The gene calls are TRBV6-1 and TRBJ2-7; 8 bases match TRBD1. The trim removed 7 bases at V and 4 bases at J, leaving 6 bases unmatched. This CDR3 is built from 13 residues. Looked up from germline, CDR1 is MNHNS and CDR2 is SASEGT. This CDR3 is CASTGTGLYEQYF. The CDR3, as DNA: TGTGCCAGCACGGGGACAGGACTATACGAGCAGTACTTC.

This clone was counted once. The chain combines TRBV2 with TRBJ1-3; D call uncertain. V was trimmed by 11 bases and J by 1 base, leaving 12 bases between them. Germline CDR1 reads SNHLY; CDR2 reads FYNNEI. This CDR3 comprises 13 residues. For the CDR3, the DNA is TGTGCCCTTAAAGCCACTTCTGGAAACACCATATATTTT. Encoded protein: CALKATSGNTIYF.

In DNA form, the CDR3 reads TGTGCCAGCGTAGGGACAGGGCTCTACGAGCAGTACTTC. Its protein product is CASVGTGLYEQYF. This chain connects TRBV6-1 to TRBJ2-7; 9 bases align to TRBD1. V was pared by 8 bases and J by 3 bases, with 5 bases of the junction left unmatched. The germline CDR1 and CDR2 sequences are MNHNS and SASEGT. This CDR3 spans 13 amino acids.

This chain connects TRBV25-1 to TRBJ2-2, with TRBD1 matching over 9 bases. This CDR3 contains 16 residues. The J segment lost 4 bases and the V segment lost 4 bases, leaving 7 bases of the junction unmatched. Germline V gene lookup returns CDR1 MGHDK and CDR2 SYGVNS. The CDR3 coding sequence is TGTGCCAGCAGTGCCCCCGGGACAGGGAGCACCGGGGAGCTGTTTTTT. Amino acid sequence: CASSAPGTGSTGELFF. Filled out from reference TRBV25-1 and TRBJ2-2, the complete variable domain reads EADIYQTPRYLVIGTGKKITLECSQTMGHDKMYWYQQDPGMELHLIHYSYGVNSTEKGDLSSESTVSRIRTEHFPLTLESARPSHTSQYLCASSAPGTGSTGELFFGEGSRLTVL.

This clone is medium-sized within its sample. The chain couples TRBV6-4 to TRBJ2-1, with 15 bases matching TRBD2. With V trimmed by 4 bases and J by 6 bases, 1 base remained unmatched. Per the germline V gene, CDR1 is MRHNA and CDR2 is SNTAGT. The length of the CDR3 is 15 residues. CDR3 amino acids: CASSGTSGGANEQFF. The CDR3 region has the DNA TGTGCCAGCAGTGGGACTAGCGGGGGGGCCAATGAGCAGTTCTTC.

The chain recombines TRBV7-2 with TRBJ1-2, with D possibly matching TRBD1 (6 bases). Germline CDR1 SGHTA, CDR2 FQGNSA. V was trimmed by 5 bases and J by 5 bases, leaving 15 bases between them. The CDR3 is made up of 14 amino acids. This chain's CDR3 is CASSRGQIRYGYTF. CDR3 nucleotide sequence: TGTGCCAGCAGCCGCGGACAGATTCGTTATGGCTACACCTTC.

The chain couples TRBV11-3 to TRBJ2-1; 8 nucleotides align to TRBD2. CDR3 length: 18 amino acids. V was clipped by 0 bases and J by 8 bases; unmatched bases: 15. The germline gives CDR1 SGHNT, CDR2 YENEEA. CDR3: CASSLDNVASGGRHEQFF. The CDR3 DNA is TGTGCCAGCAGCTTAGATAATGTGGCGTCGGGGGGGCGGCATGAGCAGTTCTTC.

The chain uses TRBV5-1 and TRBJ2-5; D may be TRBD2 (5 bases). The V gene's germline CDR1 is SGHRS and CDR2 YFSETQ. The V end was cut by 0 bases, the J end by 5 bases, with 26 bases between. This CDR3 is built from 19 residues. The CDR3 nucleotides read TGCGCCAGCAGCTTGGCGGGATGGAAGTATGGTCGAGGCGGCGAGACCCAGTACTTC. Residues: CASSLAGWKYGRGGETQYF.

J is TRBJ1-1 and V is TRBV28; TRBD1 is a possible D gene (6 bases). This CDR3 is built from 14 residues. V was shortened by 5 bases and J by 3 bases, with 13 bases between the two germline ends. The germline gives CDR1 MDHEN, CDR2 SYDVKM. The CDR3 reads CASSPQGYDTEAFF. The CDR3, as DNA: TGTGCCAGCAGTCCACAGGGATACGACACTGAAGCTTTCTTT.

The gene calls are TRBV7-3 and TRBJ1-2; D is possibly TRBD1 (6 bases). V was cut by 1 base and J by 6 bases, with 18 bases left in between. The CDR3 runs 16 residues. Germline-derived CDR1 and CDR2 are SGHTA and FQGTGA. CDR3: CASSLNGRQGSDGYTF. As DNA, the CDR3 is TGTGCCAGCAGCTTAAATGGACGGCAGGGGAGTGATGGCTACACCTTC.

J is TRBJ1-1 and V is TRBV2, with D tentatively TRBD1 (6 bases). CDR3 size: 14 residues. The V gene lost 5 bases and the J gene lost 4 bases, with 14 bases spanning the gap. CDR1 is SNHLY, CDR2 FYNNEI, per germline. The CDR3 nucleotides are TGTGCCAGCAGTCCTGACAGGCCAGGCACTGAAGCTTTCTTT. Translated: CASSPDRPGTEAFF.

The gene calls are TRBV6-1 and TRBJ2-7; D is perhaps TRBD2 (5 bases). The V gene's germline CDR1 is MNHNS and CDR2 SASEGT. V dropped 7 bases and J dropped 7 bases, with 23 bases sitting between them. This CDR3 is built from 15 residues. The CDR3 is CASTPDYWRPWEQYF. The CDR3 nucleotides are TGTGCCAGCACCCCAGACTATTGGAGACCGTGGGAGCAGTACTTC.

DNA for the CDR3: TGTGCCAGCAGCTTACCAGGGGGCATTGTCGGGGAGCTGTTTTTT. It codes for CASSLPGGIVGELFF. The J gene is TRBJ2-2, the V gene TRBV7-8; 8 bases are a match to TRBD1. The CDR3 contains 15 residues. In germline, CDR1 is SGHVS, CDR2 FQNEAQ. The junction had 6 bases not matched to a gene; V was cut back by 2 bases and J by 7 bases.

This clone was seen a few times. The V and J genes are TRBV27 and TRBJ1-3; D gene ambiguous. There are 16 residues in the CDR3. The germline V gene encodes CDR1 MNHEY and CDR2 SMNVEV (reference sequence). V was clipped by 8 bases and J by 0 bases, with 17 bases between them. CDR3 nucleotide sequence: TGTGCCAGCGTTATTAGAGGGATGAGCTCTGGAAACACCATATATTTT. This translates into CASVIRGMSSGNTIYF.

This sequence joins TRBV11-2 and TRBJ1-6; 9 bases agree with TRBD1. The CDR3 is made up of 16 amino acids. The V and J ends lost 5 bases and 1 base, in that order; junction bases with no gene match: 3. The germline gives CDR1 SGHAT, CDR2 FQNNGV. In DNA form, the CDR3 reads TGTGCCAGCAGCCAGGGACAGGGATCCTATAATTCACCCCTCCACTTT. This codes for CASSQGQGSYNSPLHF.

DNA of the CDR3: TGTGCCAGCAGCTGGGACTCCGGCGATACGCAGTATTTT. It is translated as CASSWDSGDTQYF. This rearrangement joins TRBV9 to TRBJ2-3; tentatively, D is TRBD2 (6 bases). The V gene's germline CDR1 is SGDLS and CDR2 YYNGEE. With 4 bases removed from V and 6 bases from J, the gap between germline ends came to 12 bases. CDR3 length: 13 amino acids.

This clone was counted once. This chain uses TRBV30 with TRBJ2-1; perhaps TRBD1 as D (6 bases). Germline V gives CDR1 GTSNPN, CDR2 SVGIG (reference sequence). This CDR3 is built from 11 residues. CDR3 nucleotides: TGTGGCAGGGGCGTTGGAAATGAGCAGTTCTTC. It specifies CGRGVGNEQFF. The complete variable domain, with remaining parts taken from reference TRBV30 and TRBJ2-1, reads SQTIHQWPATLVQPVGSPLSLECTVEGTSNPNLYWYRQAAGRGLQLLFYSVGIGQISSEVPQNLSASRPQDRQFILSSKKLLLSDSGFYLCGRGVGNEQFFGPGTRLTVL.

The chain is built from TRBV6-6 and TRBJ1-5, with D uncertain. This CDR3 comprises 14 residues. The V gene's germline CDR1 is MNHNY and CDR2 SVGAGI (reference sequence). The V gene lost 6 bases and the J gene lost 3 bases, with 12 bases spanning the gap. CDR3 residues: CASRVRGDNQPQHF. The CDR3 nucleotides are TGTGCCAGCAGGGTCCGAGGAGACAATCAGCCCCAGCATTTT.

The CDR3 DNA is TGTGCCAGCAGCTTGTCTGGGTACGAGCAGTACTTC. Protein: CASSLSGYEQYF. The chain combines TRBV5-6 with TRBJ2-7, with D uncertain. Germline V gives CDR1 SGHDT, CDR2 YYEEEE. V dropped 1 base and J dropped 4 bases, with 6 bases sitting between them. This CDR3 contains 12 residues.

This clone was observed a few times. This chain connects TRBV5-1 to TRBJ1-6; no clear D. This CDR3 is built from 13 residues. Trimming cost V 4 bases and J 7 bases, with 9 bases left between them. CDR1 is SGHRS, CDR2 YFSETQ, per germline. DNA for the CDR3: TGCGCCAGCAGCACAAACATCAATTCACCCCTCCACTTT. Its translation: CASSTNINSPLHF.

This chain links TRBV7-9 with TRBJ2-7; tentatively, D is TRBD2 (6 bases). The germline V gene encodes CDR1 SEHNR and CDR2 FQNEAQ (reference sequence). CDR3 size: 14 residues. V lost 5 bases and J lost 6, with 17 bases in between. The chain's CDR3 is CASSPTAGTFEQYF. Written as DNA, the CDR3 is TGTGCCAGCAGCCCTACGGCGGGGACTTTCGAGCAGTACTTC.